The text below deals with one T cell receptor (beta chain). Its binding antigen is unknown. No base quality information exists; no much larger clone differs at one position. The cohort consisted of hundreds of healthy bone marrow donors. All cohort members were sampled while nominally healthy, although unrecorded immune exposures were likely present. The donor tested CMV seronegative and was one of the 352 seronegative cohort members. A peripheral blood sample was collected from each donor, and TCR beta sequencing was performed on peripheral blood mononuclear cells. Genomic DNA was extracted from the blood cell samples with the Qiagen DNeasy Blood Extraction Kit. The data are from a study of cytomegalovirus exposure and HLA in healthy donors (dated by TCRdb to the late 2010s). With regard to the full study: In an earlier analysis of some 610 of the donors, 276 Gb of sequence data and some 120 million unique TCR beta sequences from roughly 200 million T cells were reported. About 320 gigabases of sequencing data and approximately 80 million unique TCR sequences were included in an early release covering roughly 600 HLA-typed donors. Of the roughly 410 genotyped donors, 81% were placed in the genetic ancestry cluster associated with self-reported Caucasian donors. The study aimed to test whether signatures of past pathogen exposure could be identified by cataloging public T cell receptors. Using immunosequencing, the study profiled T cell repertoires from around 670 subjects and related those repertoires to cytomegalovirus serostatus. Besides the first cohort of hundreds of subjects, a separate validation cohort made up of 120 different subjects was used. High-throughput TCR immunosequencing, statistical association of individual TCRs with disease status, and machine learning were combined to predict cytomegalovirus infection status. A later analysis re-analyzed previously published TCR beta repertoires from approximately 670 donors and added high-resolution HLA genotyping to study TCR occurrence patterns. In the later analysis, no new phenotypic data were used to find candidate immune exposures; instead, reliance was placed on TCR beta sequences and their occurrence across donors. To decide whether each TCR beta V gene segment behaved as functional or pseudogenic, an earlier analysis of approximately 620 of the donors relied on high-throughput TCR beta sequencing. Donor age, sex, ethnicity and CMV serostatus were collected together with the repertoire data. A later genetic analysis used genome-wide SNP genotypes for about three fifths of the 666 donors, treating that subset as a discovery cohort. All discovery cohort repertoires had been generated on a single sequencing platform. Class I and class II HLA loci were covered by the typing at four-digit resolution. The number of typed donors differed by locus: about 620-640 for A, B, C, DRB1 and DQB1; 500 to 550 for DQA1; over 600 for DPA1; and about 450 for DPB1. Because of strong linkage in the cohort, roughly five DR-DQ haplotypes were treated as single units for association and clustering. Across approximately 400 genotyped donors of the cohort, an average of about 220,000 unique TCR beta nucleotide sequences per donor were sequenced, and about a sixth of those sequences were non-productive. The research as a whole found: In vitro tests confirmed that a few of the cytomegalovirus-associated TCR beta chains recognize cytomegalovirus antigens. Most CMV-associated TCR beta chains appeared to be HLA-restricted in a later analysis, and the HLA associations seemed to be driven largely by CMV exposure. Because HLA typing was unavailable for some donors at each locus, only the typed subset was used in association tests. A group of highly shared sequence variants was considered likely to be a technical artifact of the sequencing pipeline. The classifier was reported to diagnose cytomegalovirus status with high specificity and sensitivity in both the original and validation cohorts. Most TCR sequences were observed very rarely across donors, whereas some public TCRs were present in many individuals. According to the authors, the approach could potentially be generalized to other disease states and immunological phenotypes. In a later analysis, the rate of TCR association differed among HLA loci, with DRB1 alleles having the most associated TCRs and HLA-C alleles having the fewest. Compared with equally common non-associated chains, HLA-associated TCR beta chains in a later analysis were more clonally expanded and had lower generation probabilities. When HLA alleles, especially DR and DQ, strongly co-occurred, TCR associations were difficult to assign to individual alleles. The study gave a list of about 150 TCR beta chains associated with cytomegalovirus. The earlier analysis of 450 to 700 of the donors excluded 15 to 20 rarely observed V segments, including chromosome 9 orphons, because counts were too low. Several of the top co-occurrence clusters appeared to be linked to parvovirus B19, influenza, CMV and Epstein-Barr virus, according to a later analysis. Immune exposure information for the cohort was limited to CMV serostatus. A later genetic analysis associated a missense DCLRE1C variant with V-gene and J-gene trimming of TCR beta chains, and an independent cohort replicated the association. In an earlier analysis of about 550 of the donors, most TCR beta V segments were observed in productive rearrangements about 87% or about 30% of the time, broadly matching IMGT annotations. A further reported finding was that TCR beta sequences accurately predicted the HLA-A and HLA-B alleles for most subjects in the first cohort. At a false discovery rate of 0.05, a later analysis linked roughly 17,000 TCR beta sequences to specific HLA alleles. This cohort had only TCR beta chains sequenced, and the lack of alpha or paired-chain data limited which features could be detected. Linkage disequilibrium might explain the correlated functional status among segregating V segments, but an unknown experimental factor could not be ruled out. Compared with the approximately 700-donor mean, donors in an Asian-associated ancestry cluster had fewer N-insertions in productive TCRs, according to a later genetic analysis. Roughly uniform sequencing depth across donors was assumed in presence/absence analyses, although this assumption may not hold.

Library construction relied on the immunoSEQ multiplex PCR assay. For the multiplex PCR, a mixture combining 60 forward primers for TCR Vbeta segments and 13 reverse primers for TCR Jbeta segments was used. The CDR3 region of rearranged TCR beta genes was amplified from genomic DNA with a multiplex PCR assay. The Illumina HiSeq System was used to sequence the amplified TCR beta libraries as 87-base-pair reads. Under the source paper's analysis protocol: Across the 600 to 700 repertoires, a later analysis counted 75 million to 90 million unique TCR beta chains, roughly 11 million of which were shared by at least two donors. Raw reads were error-corrected and collapsed into unique sequences by a nearest-neighbor algorithm in which closely related sequences were merged to remove PCR and sequencing errors. Alignment of CDR3 sequences to IMGT reference sequences was used to assign V, D and J gene segments. For a sequence to be retained, a match of at least six nucleotides to both a V gene segment and a J gene segment was required. A rearrangement was called productive if the CDR3 had no stop codons and remained in frame with V and J, and every other rearrangement was called non-productive. CDR3 was defined according to IMGT convention as the region running from the second conserved V-encoded cysteine to the conserved J-encoded phenylalanine. The earlier analysis of more than 450 of the donors excluded sequences that lacked an unambiguous match to a single V gene segment. In an earlier analysis of approximately 610 of the donors, V segments were called functional above 56.7% productive rearrangements and were called segregating when the between-donor standard deviation exceeded 5%. A statistical classification framework was developed to diagnose cytomegalovirus status using the catalog of TCR beta chain sequences. V and J gene assignment, in a later analysis, came from comparing TCR nucleotide sequences with IMGT/GENE-DB human TR gene sequences. Using the TCRdist pipeline, a later analysis assigned CDR3 sequences along with most-parsimonious VDJ recombination scenarios. In a later analysis, each TCR beta chain was defined by its CDR3 amino acid sequence together with its V-gene family, and reads lacking a unique V-gene family were excluded. A later analysis removed several hundred highly shared, low-generation-probability nucleotide sequences to deal with suspected cross-contamination and a sequencing artifact. A later analysis calculated a clonal expansion index for each public chain from normalized within-repertoire ranks of inferred template counts. In a later analysis, generation probabilities were computed using a VDJ recombination model fitted to out-of-frame rearrangements, and the results were checked against IGoR. A later analysis scored TCR-TCR, TCR-HLA and TCR-CMV co-occurrence with hypergeometric tests, applying a repertoire-size bias correction to TCR pairs. False discovery rates were estimated in a later analysis by permuting HLA or CMV assignments 20 times. In a later analysis, co-occurring TCRs were grouped with DBSCAN, and TCRdist sequence similarity was added when clustering was performed within HLA-allele-positive subsets. Co-occurrence clustering excluded repertoires with fewer than 30,000 or more than 120,000 public chains, plus five with anomalous nucleotide sharing. TCRdb limited this immuneACCESS table to in-frame rearrangements with V and J called. A share of clones is missing; checked studies link under half to unresolved V genes, and the rest is unexplained. For V, J and clone size, that table is used; D and trimming come from the DNA. In this sample the table shows about 130,000 clones, 80% of which occur a single time. 2% to 2.5% of the sample belongs to the ten largest clones.

Sequencing was done on a sample of PBMCs. The receptor was derived from a man younger than 40 in good health and CMV-seronegative.

CDR3 loop: CASLEGGRAYGYTF. The DNA is as follows: TGTGCCAGTCTGGAGGGGGGGCGCGCCTATGGCTACACCTTC. The receptor chain draws on TRBV19 and TRBJ1-2; 6 matching bases give a weak D call of TRBD1. V gives up 8 bases and J gives up 4 bases, and the segment between their germline ends measures 17 bases. Spanning cysteine to phenylalanine, the CDR3 consists of 14 amino acids. The DNA shown is the 42-base CDR3, in frame from base 1. The germline V gene (reference sequence) yields LNHDA for CDR1 and SQIVND for CDR2.